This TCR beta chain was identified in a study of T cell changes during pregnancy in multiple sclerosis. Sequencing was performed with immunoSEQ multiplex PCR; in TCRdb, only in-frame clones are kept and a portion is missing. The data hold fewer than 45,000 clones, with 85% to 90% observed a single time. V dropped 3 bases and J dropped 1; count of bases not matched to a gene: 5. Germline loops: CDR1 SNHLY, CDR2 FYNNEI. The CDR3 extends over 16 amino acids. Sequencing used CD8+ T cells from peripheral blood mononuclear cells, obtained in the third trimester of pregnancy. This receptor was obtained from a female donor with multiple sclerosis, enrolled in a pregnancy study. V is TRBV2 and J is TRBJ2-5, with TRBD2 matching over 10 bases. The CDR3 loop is CASSDISGGLQETQYF. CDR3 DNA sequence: TGTGCCAGCAGTGACATTAGCGGGGGGCTCCAAGAGACCCAGTACTTC.